The present TCR beta chain was sequenced within a study of shared clonotypes between healthy human individuals. In the study overall: Researchers assigned three CD4 naive, three CD4 memory, two CD8 naive and one CD8 memory plate to each donor. General study results and limits: Naive subsets generally exceeded memory subsets in estimated richness.

As to this clone: Its target is not known.

It was at deep level that the assay was run. Each sorted subset replicate got 200 ng genomic DNA, tens of thousands of genomes. Method: immunoSEQ multiplex PCR; TCRdb's copy keeps in-frame clones and lacks some. The sample consists of 100,000 to 120,000 clones, around 65% of them appearing once. The CDR3 loop spans 15 amino acids. From germline, CDR1 is SGHNT and CDR2 YYREEE (reference sequence). With 0 bases clipped from V and 9 bases from J, the junction kept 5 bases outside the gene matches. The sequenced material came from memory CD8+ T cells sorted from blood. Subset indicated: CD45RO+ cells pooled with CCR7-negative TemRA cells. The V gene is TRBV5-4, the J gene TRBJ2-1; 11 bases line up with TRBD2. The clonotype was recovered from a woman aged 30 to 39 in good health. The CDR3 loop reads CASSLELGTSGEQFF. For the CDR3, the DNA is TGTGCCAGCAGCTTGGAACTGGGGACTAGCGGTGAGCAGTTCTTC.